This T cell receptor (beta chain) is drawn from a study of shared clonotypes between healthy human individuals. Looking at the study overall: Each donor contributed plates that comprised three CD4 naive, three CD4 memory, two CD8 naive and one CD8 memory.

TCRdb keeps only in-frame clones here, not all; method: immunoSEQ multiplex PCR. The table includes approximately 1.1 million clones, about 80% detected once. General study results and limits: Clonotypes shared by all four sorted-subset donors had higher generation probabilities than non-shared clonotypes. Genetic and exposure-history diversity was limited by the few donors.

Of note for this clone: Its matching antigen is unknown.

The CDR3 length is 17 residues. Trimming at V came to 4 bases and at J to 6 bases, leaving 15 bases not matched to a gene. Germline CDR1 and CDR2: GTSNPN and SVGIG (reference sequence). The investigators split CD4+ cells into a CD45RA+ naive subset and a CD45RA-negative memory subset. Sequenced material: memory CD4+ T cells from PBMCs. Subset noted: CD45RA-negative fraction. The chain recombines TRBV30 with TRBJ2-1, with 10 positions matching TRBD2. This clonotype originated in a man in his late teens or twenties in good health. Some clones in this sample may be carry-over from other donors' samples. Here the CDR3 DNA reads TGTGCCTGGAACGAACTCTTAGCGGGAGGACTAGGCAATGAGCAGTTCTTC. Its translation: CAWNELLAGGLGNEQFF.